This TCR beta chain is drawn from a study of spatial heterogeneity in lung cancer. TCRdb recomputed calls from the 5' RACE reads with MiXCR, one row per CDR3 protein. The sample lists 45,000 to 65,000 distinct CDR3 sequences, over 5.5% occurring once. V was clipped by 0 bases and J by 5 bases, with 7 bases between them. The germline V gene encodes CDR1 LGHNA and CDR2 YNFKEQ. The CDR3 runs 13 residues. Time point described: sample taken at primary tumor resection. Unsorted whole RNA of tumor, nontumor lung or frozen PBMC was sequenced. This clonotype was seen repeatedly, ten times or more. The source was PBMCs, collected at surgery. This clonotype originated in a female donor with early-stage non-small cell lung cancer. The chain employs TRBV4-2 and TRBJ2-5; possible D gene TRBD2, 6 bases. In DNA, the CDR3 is TGTGCCAGCAGCCAAGAGGCGGGGGAGACCCAGTACTTC. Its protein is CASSQEAGETQYF.